Each of the 27 T cell receptor beta chains below was sequenced from the same sample in a study of cytomegalovirus exposure and HLA in healthy donors. Both 60 Vbeta primers and 13 Jbeta primers went into the PCR. TCRdb's copy holds only in-frame clones and misses some; the assay was immunoSEQ multiplex PCR. The sample lists 150,000 or so clones; roughly 77% were seen once. The sequencing sample was made of PBMCs. These TCRs come from a man aged 25 to 45 in good health and CMV-seropositive.

This clone is a singleton in its sample. This sequence joins TRBV10-3 and TRBJ1-1; 7 nucleotides line up with TRBD1. Looked up from germline, CDR1 is ENHRY and CDR2 is SYGVKD. The CDR3 is made up of 14 amino acids. Unmatched junction bases numbered 8, after V lost 5 bases and J lost 5 bases. This CDR3 is CAISPRGLGTEAFF. CDR3 nucleotide sequence: TGTGCCATCAGTCCGAGGGGGCTCGGGACTGAAGCTTTCTTT.

This clone has only one observation. The V and J genes are TRBV27 and TRBJ2-7; D possibly corresponds to TRBD1 (6 bases). CDR3 size: 15 residues. Germline values: CDR1 MNHEY, CDR2 SMNVEV (reference sequence). The germline V and J ends were trimmed by 7 bases and 2 bases, with 18 bases remaining between them. This CDR3 is CASTRWTDNTYEQYF. The CDR3 DNA sequence: TGTGCCAGCACCCGATGGACAGACAATACCTACGAGCAGTACTTC.

This clone came up a few times. V and J are TRBV30 and TRBJ2-5; 10 nucleotides match TRBD1. TRBJ2-7 explains the end of the DNA better; the J call may be wrong. This CDR3 is built from 13 residues. CDR1 and CDR2 from the germline V gene are GTSNPN and SVGIG (reference sequence). CDR3 bases: TGTGCCTGGGGACAGGGGGGTTCCTACGAGCAGTACTTC. As protein: CAWGQGGSYEQYF.

The V gene is TRBV30, the J gene TRBJ2-3; D gene uncertain. CDR1 is GTSNPN, CDR2 SVGIG, per germline (reference sequence). The V and J ends lost 0 bases and 4 bases respectively, with 5 bases between them. CDR3 length equals 12 residues. The CDR3 is CAWSVTSDTQYF. The DNA for the CDR3 is TGTGCCTGGAGTGTAACATCAGATACGCAGTATTTT.

The CDR3, as DNA: TGTGCCACCGCCAACCGGGACAGGGGTACGTACGAGCAGTACTTC. It encodes CATANRDRGTYEQYF. J is TRBJ2-7 and V is TRBV6-1; 10 nucleotides agree with TRBD1. This CDR3 contains 15 residues. Trimming cost V 10 bases and J 4 bases; bases outside gene matches: 13. The germline gives CDR1 MNHNS, CDR2 SASEGT.

V and J are TRBV10-3 and TRBJ1-2; D may be TRBD1 (6 bases). The CDR3 loop spans 13 amino acids. V was pared by 3 bases and J by 8 bases, with 13 bases between. Germline lookup yields CDR1 ENHRY and CDR2 SYGVKD. CDR3 amino acids: CAISDLGAGGYTF. The CDR3 coding sequence is TGTGCCATCAGTGACTTGGGGGCCGGAGGCTACACCTTC.

This clone is a singleton in its sample. The V and J genes are TRBV5-1 and TRBJ1-1; D is unresolved. V lost 4 bases and J lost 0, with 10 bases in between. Germline V gives CDR1 SGHRS, CDR2 YFSETQ. The CDR3 covers 14 residues. The CDR3: CASSPRALNTEAFF. The CDR3 nucleotides are TGCGCCAGCAGCCCAAGAGCGCTGAACACTGAAGCTTTCTTT.

This chain connects TRBV7-2 to TRBJ2-2; 7 bases match TRBD1. V trimming: 8 bases; J trimming: 1 base; junction bases outside the gene matches: 4. Germline V gives CDR1 SGHTA, CDR2 FQGNSA. CDR3 length: 14 amino acids. The CDR3: CASRNRGNTGELFF. In DNA form, the CDR3 reads TGTGCCAGCCGCAACAGGGGGAACACCGGGGAGCTGTTTTTT.

The gene calls are TRBV5-4 and TRBJ1-1, with unresolved D. Germline CDR1 reads SGHNT; CDR2 reads YYREEE (reference sequence). The CDR3 has 13 residues. Trimming left V 4 bases short and J 5 bases short, with 12 bases between. In DNA form, the CDR3 reads TGTGCCAGCAGCCCGGAGGATTGGACTGAAGCTTTCTTT. Protein product: CASSPEDWTEAFF.

The V call is TRBV7-9, the J call TRBJ2-3; 9 bases are shared with TRBD2. CDR1 is SEHNR and CDR2 is FQNEAQ in the germline V gene (reference sequence). Unmatched junction bases numbered 5, after V lost 3 bases and J lost 4 bases. The CDR3 length is 15 residues. The CDR3 DNA is TGTGCCAGCAGCTTGTCCGCGGGGGGGGCAGATACGCAGTATTTT. Translation gives CASSLSAGGADTQYF.

This sequence joins TRBV4-1 and TRBJ1-5; the D gene is possibly TRBD1 (5 bases). CDR1 MGHRA and CDR2 YSYEKL come from the germline V gene. V lost 1 base and J lost 4, with 11 bases in between. The CDR3 has 15 amino acids. CDR3 coding DNA: TGCGCCAGCAGCCAAGGACAGCATAGAAATCAGCCCCAGCATTTT. This gives the protein CASSQGQHRNQPQHF.

A remark on this clone: The same CDR3 also results from other DNA sequences found in this sample. The chain has TRBV18 and TRBJ2-5; 9 bases are shared with TRBD2. CDR1 is KGHSH and CDR2 is LQKENI in the germline V gene. The length of the CDR3 is 14 residues. The trim removed 0 bases at V and 5 bases at J, leaving 1 base unmatched. CDR3 in DNA: TGTGCCAGCTCACCACCGAGCGGGAGGGAGACCCAGTACTTC. Its translation: CASSPPSGRETQYF. Supplemented by reference TRBV18 and TRBJ2-5, the full variable domain reads NAGVMQNPRHLVRRRGQEARLRCSPMKGHSHVYWYRQLPEEGLKFMVYLQKENIIDESGMPKERFSAEFPKEGPSILRIQQVVRGDSAAYFCASSPPSGRETQYFGPGTRLLVL.

V is TRBV30 and J is TRBJ2-5; 10 nucleotides match TRBD2. V was pared by 4 bases and J by 5 bases, with 1 base of the junction left unmatched. The germline V gene encodes CDR1 GTSNPN and CDR2 SVGIG (reference sequence). The CDR3 loop spans 12 amino acids. In DNA form, the CDR3 reads TGTGCCTGGACTAGCGGGAGCGAGACCCAGTACTTC. This codes for CAWTSGSETQYF.

V usage is TRBV6-5 and J usage is TRBJ2-3; 8 bases are shared with TRBD1. CDR3 length: 15 amino acids. Trimming removed 5 bases from V and 4 bases from J; junction bases left unmatched: 8. Germline V lookup: CDR1 MNHEY, CDR2 SVGAGI. CDR3 sequence reads: CASSPWTGNADTQYF. The CDR3 DNA reads TGTGCCAGCAGTCCATGGACAGGGAATGCAGATACGCAGTATTTT.

By sample share, this clone is medium-sized. The chain is built from TRBV2 and TRBJ1-1, with 9 bases aligning to TRBD1. The V and J ends lost 5 bases and 1 base, in that order; junction bases with no gene match: 5. Germline V gene lookup returns CDR1 SNHLY and CDR2 FYNNEI. CDR3 length: 15 amino acids. CDR3 residues: CASSPWTGENTEAFF. CDR3 coding DNA: TGTGCCAGCAGTCCATGGACAGGGGAGAACACTGAAGCTTTCTTT.

The chain uses TRBV11-1 and TRBJ2-2, with a tentative D call TRBD2 (5 bases). Trimming took 8 bases from V and 4 from J, leaving 20 bases between them. The germline V gene encodes CDR1 SGHAT and CDR2 FQDESV (reference sequence). The length of the CDR3 is 16 residues. DNA for the CDR3: TGTGCCAGCCACTTCGGAGGAACAGCTCTCACCGGGGAGCTGTTTTTT. The encoded protein is CASHFGGTALTGELFF.

The gene calls are TRBV2 and TRBJ1-1; TRBD1 might be the D (5 bases). Germline V CDR1 and CDR2: SNHLY, FYNNEI. The CDR3 spans 12 residues. V was cut by 6 bases and J by 8 bases, with 13 bases left in between. As DNA, the CDR3 is TGTGCCAGCAGGCGGCAGGGCGGCGAAGCTTTCTTT. Its translation: CASRRQGGEAFF.

This chain connects TRBV30 to TRBJ1-4, with D possibly being TRBD1 (6 bases). The germline gives CDR1 GTSNPN, CDR2 SVGIG (reference sequence). V was clipped by 3 bases and J by 8 bases, with 13 bases between them. The CDR3 is made up of 13 amino acids. This CDR3 reads CAWSLGTWEKLFF. The CDR3 DNA reads as TGTGCCTGGAGCCTTGGGACATGGGAAAAACTGTTTTTT.

The DNA for the CDR3 is TGCAGCGCCACGTTGGGACAGGGCACAGATACGCAGTATTTT. Its protein is CSATLGQGTDTQYF. The chain couples TRBV29-1 to TRBJ2-3, with 8 bases aligning to TRBD1. The length of the CDR3 is 14 residues. Germline values: CDR1 SQVTM, CDR2 ANQGSEA. V was clipped by 7 bases and J by 1 base; unmatched bases: 7.

The chain combines TRBV9 with TRBJ2-1; tentative D call: TRBD1 (6 bases). The CDR3 length is 13 residues. Germline V gene sequence: CDR1 SGDLS, CDR2 YYNGEE. The V and J ends lost 5 bases and 7 bases respectively, with 13 bases between them. The CDR3 region has the DNA TGTGCCAGCAGAGACCCGAGGGGGAATGAGCAGTTCTTC. It specifies CASRDPRGNEQFF.

J is TRBJ2-7 and V is TRBV6-5; tentative D call: TRBD1 (5 bases). The CDR3 has 16 residues. The V gene lost 0 bases and the J gene lost 0 bases, with 12 bases spanning the gap. The germline CDR1 and CDR2 sequences are MNHEY and SVGAGI. CDR3 DNA: TGTGCCAGCAGTTACTCTTGGCAGGGAAGCTCCTACGAGCAGTACTTC. This codes for CASSYSWQGSSYEQYF.

The table lists this clone with a count of one. The V call is TRBV2, the J call TRBJ1-6; 11 bases are a match to TRBD1. With 4 bases clipped from V and 2 bases from J, the junction kept 1 base outside the gene matches. Germline lookup yields CDR1 SNHLY and CDR2 FYNNEI. The CDR3 has 16 amino acids. The CDR3 spells CASSADRGPYNSPLHF. In DNA, the CDR3 is TGTGCCAGCAGTGCGGACAGGGGGCCCTATAATTCACCCCTCCACTTT.

CDR3 coding DNA: TGTGCCATCACGGGACTAGCGGGAGGGCCTGTCGGGGAGCTGTTTTTT. Translation gives CAITGLAGGPVGELFF. The chain couples TRBV10-3 to TRBJ2-2; TRBD2 matches at 16 bases. This CDR3 has 16 amino acids. The germline gives CDR1 ENHRY, CDR2 SYGVKD. Trimming took 7 bases from V and 7 from J; bases not matched to a gene: 6.

This clone appeared a single time. This chain joins TRBV29-1 and TRBJ2-7; 8 nucleotides agree with TRBD2. CDR3 length: 15 amino acids. V shed 5 bases and J 0 bases; nucleotides not matched to a gene: 9. Germline V CDR1 and CDR2: SQVTM, ANQGSEA. Here the CDR3 reads CSVILPGGSSYEQYF. Written as DNA, the CDR3 is TGCAGCGTTATCCTTCCGGGAGGGTCCTCCTACGAGCAGTACTTC.

The sample holds one count of this clone. The chain is built from TRBV5-5 and TRBJ2-1, with 11 nucleotides matching TRBD1. This CDR3 comprises 15 residues. Per the germline V gene, CDR1 is SGHKS and CDR2 is YYEKEE (reference sequence). J lost 10 bases, V lost 4 bases, and 10 bases had no gene match. The CDR3 bases are TGTGCCAGCAGCCCCTGGACAGGGGGCAATGGAGAGCAGTTCTTC. This encodes CASSPWTGGNGEQFF.

This clone was recorded a few times. This chain links TRBV9 with TRBJ2-5; 7 nucleotides line up with TRBD2. Germline CDR1 is SGDLS and CDR2 is YYNGEE. Trimming removed 3 bases from V and 2 bases from J; junction bases left unmatched: 4. The CDR3 runs 14 residues. The CDR3: CASSAGTTQETQYF. The CDR3 DNA follows: TGTGCCAGCAGCGCCGGGACTACACAAGAGACCCAGTACTTC.

This clone was observed a handful of times. The DNA is left out, because the CDR3 cannot be placed on it with certainty; the CDR3 is given as TCRdb lists it. The chain links TRBV5-1 to TRBJ1-6. Germline V gene sequence: CDR1 SGHRS, CDR2 YFSETQ. Including both end residues, the CDR3 is 16 amino acids long. This CDR3 is CASSLGTGGSNSPLHF.